The TCR beta chain under discussion was sequenced for a study of radiation and T cells in renal cell carcinoma. Time point in this sample: blood 2 weeks post-SBRT. Sample treatment: 15 Gy SBRT to primary tumor, nephrectomy 4 weeks later. Blood was sampled at baseline, 2 weeks and 4 weeks after SBRT. The CDR3 sequence is 14 residues long. V lost 6 bases to trimming and J lost 2 bases, with 14 bases between them. Germline V gene data show CDR1 as SEHNR and CDR2 as FQNEAQ (reference sequence). Assay used: immunoSEQ multiplex PCR; TCRdb lists only in-frame clones, some missing. The sample contains some 120,000 clones, 88% of which appear only once.

The source is a woman between 70 and 85 years old with renal cell carcinoma. The material sequenced was blood, taken from a patient whose treatment included radiotherapy and nephrectomy. V and J are TRBV7-9 and TRBJ2-7, with D perhaps TRBD1 (5 bases). The CDR3 DNA sequence: TGTGCCAGCAGTCCATCGACAGTAACCTACGAGCAGTACTTC. Its translation: CASSPSTVTYEQYF.